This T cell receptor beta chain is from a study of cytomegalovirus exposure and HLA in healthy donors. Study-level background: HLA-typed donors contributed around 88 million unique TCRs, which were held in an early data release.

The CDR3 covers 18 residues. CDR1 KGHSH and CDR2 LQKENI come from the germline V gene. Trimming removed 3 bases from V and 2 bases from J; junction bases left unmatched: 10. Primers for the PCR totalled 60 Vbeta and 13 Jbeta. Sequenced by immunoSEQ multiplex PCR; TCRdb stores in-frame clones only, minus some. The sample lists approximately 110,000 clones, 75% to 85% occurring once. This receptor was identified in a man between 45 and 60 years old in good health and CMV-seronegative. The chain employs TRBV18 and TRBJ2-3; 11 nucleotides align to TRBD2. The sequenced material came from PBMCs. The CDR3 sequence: CASSPGTSGPEPTDTQYF. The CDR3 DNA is TGTGCCAGCTCACCGGGGACTAGCGGACCGGAACCCACAGATACGCAGTATTTT.